This T cell receptor (beta chain) was profiled in a study of identical twins (dated by TCRdb to 2015 to 2016). Turning to the overall study: To test whether fetal clonotypes persist, the study used deep sequencing on TCR alpha and beta repertoires from monozygotic twins, unrelated adults of various ages, and cord blood. Replicate twin experiments were performed at different times using different library preparation protocols to rule out contamination.

Libraries were made using 5' RACE. TCRdb lists the instrument as Illumina HiSeq 2000. Template switching introduced a universal primer binding site; the final cDNA contained a unique molecular identifier, enabling accurate counting of TCR cDNA molecules. First-strand cDNA for TCR alpha and beta chains was synthesized from specific primers in the conserved constant-segment region. To control for contamination, each cDNA library was double barcoded with a SMART-Mk sample barcode plus Illumina barcodes. Two successive PCR steps introduced TruSeq adapter sequences along with Illumina sample barcodes. TCR alpha and beta cDNA libraries were sequenced on the Illumina HiSeq platform with custom primers. In the authors' own workflow: Raw reads were processed with MiGEC to extract unique molecular identifiers, and MiXCR was used to determine CDR3 positions. Recombination models were inferred per individual with the repgenHMM and IGoR tools using an EM algorithm. The analysis of shared clonotypes was done with the tcR package in R, with sharing normalized by the product of cloneset sizes. To study raw recombination free of thymic and clonal selection effects, out-of-frame nonproductive sequences were analyzed. TCRdb trimmed the raw reads at Q25, called clones with MiXCR and kept productive beta chains. Records with the same CDR3 protein are collapsed into one entry carrying the most frequent genes and DNA. TCRdb assigned the V and J calls; the authors' analysis was not used. The sample table holds some 790,000 distinct CDR3 sequences, of which about 20% were seen once. The ten top clones hold 10% to 15% of the sample.

CDR1 and CDR2, per the germline V gene, are SGHRS and YFSETQ. The junction carries 10 bases between V and J, which are trimmed by 4 bases and 0 bases respectively. The CDR3 contains 14 residues, cysteine and phenylalanine counted. The read is trimmed to its CDR3 DNA, 42 bases read in frame from base 1. Regarding this clonotype: It has no known antigen specificity. No per-base quality is available; no much larger clone lies one base away.

Study-level results and caveats: Abundant cord blood beta clonotypes carried fewer insertions; young adult naive repertoires showed a weaker similar trend, while memory repertoires showed none. The excess sharing between twins in beta out-of-frame sequences was weaker because fewer shared sequences reduced the signal-to-noise ratio. In monozygotic twins, recombination models systematically underestimated out-of-frame TCR alpha sharing, but the models matched the sharing seen between unrelated individuals. Zero-insertion analyses could be partly confounded by invariant T cells such as MAIT and iNKT, though diverse VJ usage argued against such confounding for most clonotypes. Because the same donors could not be followed over many years, the conclusions relied on cross-sectional statistical analysis. Compared with coincidental sharing between unrelated individuals, out-of-frame TCR alpha sequences shared between twins showed an excess of sequences with low generation probability.

Every donor was a healthy Caucasian. The twin cohort comprised three pairs of female monozygotic twins, all aged roughly 18 to 30 years. RNA for TCR libraries was isolated from peripheral blood mononuclear cells. This same sample was also part of a study on T cells expressing NK-cell markers. In that second paper, the authors write: Three sorted T-cell subsets (CD3+CD56+NKG2C+, CD3+CD56+NKG2C- and CD3+CD56-NKG2C+) from under 10 donors had their TCR beta-chain repertoires profiled. Among the eight sequenced donors, only one was HCMV-seronegative, while the other seven were HCMV-seropositive. To restrict sorting to alphabetaTCR-expressing T cells, an anti-gammadeltaTCR antibody was added in several experiments. In over 5 donors, the dominant CD3+CD56+NKG2C+ clonotypes were among the top 10 CD8+ clonotypes and accounted for about 1.0-7.5% of CD8+ T cells. Those dominant clonotypes were again the most abundant among CD3+CD56-NKG2C+ cells in a handful of donors, at about 25-65%. Whether the expanded NKG2C-expressing T cell clones were specific for HCMV antigens remained unclear. All eight donors whose samples were sequenced were randomly selected healthy volunteers, three of them men and five women. To determine HCMV serostatus, a commercial ELISA kit was used to detect HCMV-specific IgG in serum. For about 6 donors, unsorted PBMC were also used to sequence bulk peripheral blood T-cell repertoires. MIGEC was used to demultiplex reads and group the reads by UMI, and MiTCR was used to assemble and quantify clonotypes. To remove erroneous sequences, TCR cDNA sequences were retained only when supported by two or more reads. The tcR package was used for downstream repertoire analysis, and clonotypes were matched between fractions using CDR3 nucleotide sequence together with V segment. Antigen specificity was annotated against VDJdb with VDJmatch, allowing one amino acid substitution in CDR3.

The chain was built from TRBV5-1 and TRBJ1-2; the D gene is not confidently resolved. This TCR derives from a woman aged 18-29 years in good health. Material for sequencing was PBMCs. Read as DNA, the sequence is TGCGCCAGCAGCGATGACGGATCTAACTATGGCTACACCTTC. Translated, it gives CASSDDGSNYGYTF.